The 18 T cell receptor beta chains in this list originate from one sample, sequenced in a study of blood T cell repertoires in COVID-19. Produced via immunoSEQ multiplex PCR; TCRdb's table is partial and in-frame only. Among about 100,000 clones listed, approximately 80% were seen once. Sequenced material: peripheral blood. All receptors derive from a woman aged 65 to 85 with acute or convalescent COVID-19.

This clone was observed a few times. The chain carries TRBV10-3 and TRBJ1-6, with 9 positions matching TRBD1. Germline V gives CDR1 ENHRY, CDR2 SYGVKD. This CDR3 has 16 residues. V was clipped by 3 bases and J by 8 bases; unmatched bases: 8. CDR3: CAISEGNRGQDSPLHF. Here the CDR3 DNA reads TGTGCCATCAGTGAAGGGAACAGGGGGCAGGATTCACCCCTCCACTTT.

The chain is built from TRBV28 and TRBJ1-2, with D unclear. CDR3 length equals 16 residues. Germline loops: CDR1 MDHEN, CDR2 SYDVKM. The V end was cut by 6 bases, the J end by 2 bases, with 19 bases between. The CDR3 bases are TGTGCCAGCAGGGGGATCCTTAACGGAGGGAACTATGGCTACACCTTC. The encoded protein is CASRGILNGGNYGYTF.

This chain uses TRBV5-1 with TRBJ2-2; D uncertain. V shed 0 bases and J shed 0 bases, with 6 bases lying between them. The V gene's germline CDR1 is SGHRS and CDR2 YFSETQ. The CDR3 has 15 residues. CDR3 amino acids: CASSLASSNTGELFF. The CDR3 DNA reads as TGCGCCAGCAGCTTGGCTTCTTCGAACACCGGGGAGCTGTTTTTT.

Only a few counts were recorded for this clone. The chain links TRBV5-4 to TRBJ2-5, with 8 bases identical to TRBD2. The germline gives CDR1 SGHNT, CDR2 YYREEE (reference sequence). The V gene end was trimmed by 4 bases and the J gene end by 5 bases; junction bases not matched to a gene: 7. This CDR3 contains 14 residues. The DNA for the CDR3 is TGTGCCAGCAGCCTAATCGGGGGGGGTGAGACCCAGTACTTC. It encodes CASSLIGGGETQYF. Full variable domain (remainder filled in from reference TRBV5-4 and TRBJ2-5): ETGVTQSPTHLIKTRGQQVTLRCSSQSGHNTVSWYQQALGQGPQFIFQYYREEENGRGNFPPRFSGLQFPNYSSELNVNALELDDSALYLCASSLIGGGETQYFGPGTRLLVL.

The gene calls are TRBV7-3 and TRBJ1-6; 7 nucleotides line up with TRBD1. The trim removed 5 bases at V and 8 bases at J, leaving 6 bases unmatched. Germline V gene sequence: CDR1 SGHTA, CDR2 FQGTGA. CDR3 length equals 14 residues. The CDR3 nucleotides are TGTGCCAGCAGCCCGACAGGGTTTGATTCACCCCTCCACTTT. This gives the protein CASSPTGFDSPLHF.

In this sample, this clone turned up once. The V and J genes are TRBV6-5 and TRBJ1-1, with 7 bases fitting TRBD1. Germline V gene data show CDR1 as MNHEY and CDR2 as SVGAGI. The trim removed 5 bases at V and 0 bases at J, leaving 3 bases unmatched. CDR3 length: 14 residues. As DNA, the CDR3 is TGTGCCAGCAGTAGGGGGCCCTTGAACACTGAAGCTTTCTTT. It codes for CASSRGPLNTEAFF.

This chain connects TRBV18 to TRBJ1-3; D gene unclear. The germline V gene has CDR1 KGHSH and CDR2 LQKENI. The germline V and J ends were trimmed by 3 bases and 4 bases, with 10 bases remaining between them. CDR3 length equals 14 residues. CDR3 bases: TGTGCCAGCTCACCTGGGGAGCAGGGAAACACCATATATTTT. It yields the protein CASSPGEQGNTIYF.

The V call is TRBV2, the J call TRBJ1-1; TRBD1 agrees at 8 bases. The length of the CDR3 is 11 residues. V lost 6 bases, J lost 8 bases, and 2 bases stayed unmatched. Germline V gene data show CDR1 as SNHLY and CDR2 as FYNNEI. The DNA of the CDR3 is TGTGCCAGCAGGTGGGACAGGGAAGCTTTCTTT. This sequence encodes CASRWDREAFF.

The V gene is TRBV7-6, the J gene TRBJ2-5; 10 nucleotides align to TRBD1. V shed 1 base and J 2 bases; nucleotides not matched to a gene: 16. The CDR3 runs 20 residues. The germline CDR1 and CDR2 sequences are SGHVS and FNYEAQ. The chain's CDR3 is CASSLGPGTGVIALQETQYF. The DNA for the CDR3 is TGTGCCAGCAGCTTAGGTCCGGGGACAGGGGTTATCGCCCTTCAAGAGACCCAGTACTTC.

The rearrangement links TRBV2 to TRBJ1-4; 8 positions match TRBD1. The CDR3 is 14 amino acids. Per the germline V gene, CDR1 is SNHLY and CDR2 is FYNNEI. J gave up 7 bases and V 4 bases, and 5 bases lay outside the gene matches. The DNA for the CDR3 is TGTGCCAGCAGTGTACAGGGGGTCCCTGAAAAACTGTTTTTT. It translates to CASSVQGVPEKLFF.

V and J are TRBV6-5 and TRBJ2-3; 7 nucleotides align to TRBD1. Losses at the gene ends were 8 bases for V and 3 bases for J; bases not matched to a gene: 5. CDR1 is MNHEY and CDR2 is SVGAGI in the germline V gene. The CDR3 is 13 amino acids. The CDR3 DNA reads TGTGCCAGCGGGAACAGGGGAACAGATACGCAGTATTTT. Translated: CASGNRGTDTQYF.

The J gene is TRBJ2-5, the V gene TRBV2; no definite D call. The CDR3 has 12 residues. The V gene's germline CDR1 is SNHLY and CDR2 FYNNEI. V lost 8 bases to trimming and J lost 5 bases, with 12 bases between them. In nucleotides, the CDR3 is TGTGCCAGCGCCCTCAAGGAGGAGACCCAGTACTTC. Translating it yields CASALKEETQYF.

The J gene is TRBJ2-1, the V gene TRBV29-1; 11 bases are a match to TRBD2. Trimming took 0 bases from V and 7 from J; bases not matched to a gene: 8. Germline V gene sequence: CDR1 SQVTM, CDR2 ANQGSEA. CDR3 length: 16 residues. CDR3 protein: CSVEDRISGGANEQFF. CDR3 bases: TGCAGCGTTGAAGATCGGATTAGCGGGGGGGCAAATGAGCAGTTCTTC.

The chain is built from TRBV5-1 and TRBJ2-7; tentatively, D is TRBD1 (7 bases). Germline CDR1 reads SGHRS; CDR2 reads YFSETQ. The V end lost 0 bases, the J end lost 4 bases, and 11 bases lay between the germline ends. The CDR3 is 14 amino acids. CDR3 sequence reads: CASSLAGGLYEQYF. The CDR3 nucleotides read TGCGCCAGCAGCTTGGCAGGGGGACTGTACGAGCAGTACTTC.

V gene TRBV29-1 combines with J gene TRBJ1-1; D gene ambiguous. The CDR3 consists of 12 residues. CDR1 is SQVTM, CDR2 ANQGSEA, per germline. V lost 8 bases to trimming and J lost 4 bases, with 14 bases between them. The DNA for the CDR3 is TGCAGCACTGGGGAGGATCGCACTGAAGCTTTCTTT. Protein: CSTGEDRTEAFF.

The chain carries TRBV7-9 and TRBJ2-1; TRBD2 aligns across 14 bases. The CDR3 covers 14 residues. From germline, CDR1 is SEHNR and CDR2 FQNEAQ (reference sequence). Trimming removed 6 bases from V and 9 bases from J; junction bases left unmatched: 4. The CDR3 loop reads CASRTGLAGVEQFF. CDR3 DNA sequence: TGTGCCAGCAGGACGGGACTAGCGGGGGTTGAGCAGTTCTTC.

The CDR3: CASRSTSGGLDEQFF. As DNA, the CDR3 is TGTGCCAGCAGGAGCACTAGCGGGGGGTTGGATGAGCAGTTCTTC. This chain links TRBV14 with TRBJ2-1, with 12 bases fitting TRBD2. Germline V gene data show CDR1 as SGHDN and CDR2 as FVKESK. V lost 6 bases to trimming and J lost 8 bases; unmatched junction nucleotides: 8. The CDR3 is made up of 15 amino acids.

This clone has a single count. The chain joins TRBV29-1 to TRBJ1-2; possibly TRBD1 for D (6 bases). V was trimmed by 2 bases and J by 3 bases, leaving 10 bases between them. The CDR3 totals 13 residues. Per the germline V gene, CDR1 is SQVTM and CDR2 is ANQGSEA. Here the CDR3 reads CSVETTGYYGYTF. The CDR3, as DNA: TGCAGCGTTGAAACCACAGGGTACTATGGCTACACCTTC.